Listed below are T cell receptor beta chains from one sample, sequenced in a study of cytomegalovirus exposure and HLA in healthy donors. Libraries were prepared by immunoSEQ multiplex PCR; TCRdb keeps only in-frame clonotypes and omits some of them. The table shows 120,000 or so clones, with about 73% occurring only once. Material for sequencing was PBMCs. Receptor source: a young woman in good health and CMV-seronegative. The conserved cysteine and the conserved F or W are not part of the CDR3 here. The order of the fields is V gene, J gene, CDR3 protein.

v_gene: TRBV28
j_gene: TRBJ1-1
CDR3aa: ASRRTGGGRNTEAF

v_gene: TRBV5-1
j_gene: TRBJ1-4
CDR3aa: ASSAGQYNEKLF

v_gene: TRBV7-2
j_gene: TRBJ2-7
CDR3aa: ASSRIGTSGLEQY

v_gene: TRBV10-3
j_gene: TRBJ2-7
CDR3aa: AIRRPGRAYEQY

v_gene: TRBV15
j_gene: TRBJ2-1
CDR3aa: ATSESGTSGGPGF

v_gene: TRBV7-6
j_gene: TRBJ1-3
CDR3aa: ASSTKSGNTIY

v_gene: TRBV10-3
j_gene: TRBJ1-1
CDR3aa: AIQKHGQGEAF

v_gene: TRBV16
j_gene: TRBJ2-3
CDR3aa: ASSPRTSGSKDTQY

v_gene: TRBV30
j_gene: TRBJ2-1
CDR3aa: AWSIGLSSYNEQF

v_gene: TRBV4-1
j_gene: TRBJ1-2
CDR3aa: ASSQDLGQSYGYT

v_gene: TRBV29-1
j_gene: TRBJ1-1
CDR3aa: SVEIGTEAF

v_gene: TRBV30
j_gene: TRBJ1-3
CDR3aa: AWSAHSPGQGAGPSGNTIY

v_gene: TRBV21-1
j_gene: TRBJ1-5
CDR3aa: ASSETKNGQPQH

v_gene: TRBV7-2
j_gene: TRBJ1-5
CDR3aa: ASSFMSGQPQH

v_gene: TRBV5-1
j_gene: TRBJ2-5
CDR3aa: ASSNTPTLAGQETQY

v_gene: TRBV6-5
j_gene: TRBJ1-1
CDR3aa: ASSYGGTEAF

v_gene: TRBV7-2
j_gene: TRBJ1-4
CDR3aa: ASSLVGEKLF

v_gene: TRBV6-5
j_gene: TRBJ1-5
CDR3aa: ASSSDNFNQPQH

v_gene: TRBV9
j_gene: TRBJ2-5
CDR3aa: ASSSGQETQY

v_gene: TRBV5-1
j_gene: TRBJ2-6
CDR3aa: ASSLDGVGGANVLT

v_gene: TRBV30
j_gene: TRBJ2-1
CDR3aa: AWSVRSFNEQF

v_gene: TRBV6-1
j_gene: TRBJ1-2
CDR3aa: ASSASGTNYGYT

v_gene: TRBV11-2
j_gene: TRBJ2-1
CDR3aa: ASSLGAGLAGGLNEQF

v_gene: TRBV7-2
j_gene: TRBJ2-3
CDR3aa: ASSLDAGGGTDTQY

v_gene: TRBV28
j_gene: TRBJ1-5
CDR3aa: ASSLTGGVGQPQH

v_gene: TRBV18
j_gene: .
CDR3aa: ASSPQTGVHEQY

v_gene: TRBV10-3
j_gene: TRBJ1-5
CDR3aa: AISPGQGFDSNQPQH

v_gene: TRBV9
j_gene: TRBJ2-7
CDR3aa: ASSVEGQSYEQY

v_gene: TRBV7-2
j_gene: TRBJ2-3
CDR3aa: ASSSGQRSTDTQY

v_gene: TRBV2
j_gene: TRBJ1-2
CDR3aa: AMIRDNYGYT

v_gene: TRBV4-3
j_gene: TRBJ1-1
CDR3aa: ASSQDLTGDTEAF

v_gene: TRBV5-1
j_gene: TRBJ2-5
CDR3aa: ASINHRDTEETQY

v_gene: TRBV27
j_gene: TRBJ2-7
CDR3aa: ASSPVGGHTRGQTYEQY

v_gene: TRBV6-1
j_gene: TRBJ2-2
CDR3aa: ASDRDPTGELF

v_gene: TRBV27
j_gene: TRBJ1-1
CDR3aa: ASRSQGAEAEAF

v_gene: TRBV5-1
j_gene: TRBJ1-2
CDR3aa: ASSPEGLKQGQYGYT

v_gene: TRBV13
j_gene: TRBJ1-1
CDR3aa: ASSQRDNTEAF

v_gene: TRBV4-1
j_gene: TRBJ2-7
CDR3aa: ASSLGTGPTSEQY

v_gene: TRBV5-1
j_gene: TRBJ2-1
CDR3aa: ASSNDRVSSYNEQF

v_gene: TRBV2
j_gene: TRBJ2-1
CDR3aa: ASSEGQQAPSNEQF

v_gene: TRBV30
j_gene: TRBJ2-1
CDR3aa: ACQTGSSYNEQF

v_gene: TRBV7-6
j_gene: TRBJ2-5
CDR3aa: ASSSPTEQETQY

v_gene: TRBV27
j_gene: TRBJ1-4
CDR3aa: ASRKQGAGEKLF

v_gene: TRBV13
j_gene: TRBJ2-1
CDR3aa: ASSWLAGNNEQF

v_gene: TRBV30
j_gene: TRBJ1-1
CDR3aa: AWSVAWQGSNTEAF

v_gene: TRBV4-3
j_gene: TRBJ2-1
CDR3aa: ASSQDLMRQGAYNEQF

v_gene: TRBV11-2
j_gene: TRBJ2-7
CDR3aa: ASSFVSGQSYEQY

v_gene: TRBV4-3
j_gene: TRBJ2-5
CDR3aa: ASSQDRADETQY

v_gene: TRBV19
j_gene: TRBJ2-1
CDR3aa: ASSIVRNNEQF

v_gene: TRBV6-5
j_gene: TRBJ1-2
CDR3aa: ASTLRGGNYGYT

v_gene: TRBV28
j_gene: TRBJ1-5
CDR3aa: ASSLKGTARNQPQH

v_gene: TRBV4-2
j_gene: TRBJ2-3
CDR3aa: ASSLESGVVDTQY

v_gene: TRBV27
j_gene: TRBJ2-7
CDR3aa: ASSYKGTGYEQY

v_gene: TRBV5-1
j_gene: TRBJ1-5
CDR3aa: ASSFTGAEQPQH

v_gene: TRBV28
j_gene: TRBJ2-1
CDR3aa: ASSLGLGYNEQF